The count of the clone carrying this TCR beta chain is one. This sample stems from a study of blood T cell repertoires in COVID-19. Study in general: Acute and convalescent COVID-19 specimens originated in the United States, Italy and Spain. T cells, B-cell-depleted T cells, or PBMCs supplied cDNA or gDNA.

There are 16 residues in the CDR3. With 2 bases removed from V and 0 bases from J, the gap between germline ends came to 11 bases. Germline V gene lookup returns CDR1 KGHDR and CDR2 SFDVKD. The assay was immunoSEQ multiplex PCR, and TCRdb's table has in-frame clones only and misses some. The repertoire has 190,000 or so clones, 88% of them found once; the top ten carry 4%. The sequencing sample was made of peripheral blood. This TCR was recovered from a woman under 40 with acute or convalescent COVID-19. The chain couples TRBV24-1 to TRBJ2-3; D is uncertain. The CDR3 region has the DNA TGTGCCACCAGTGATTCACGGGTCGCTAGCACAGATACGCAGTATTTT. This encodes CATSDSRVASTDTQYF.